This TCR beta chain derives from a study of T-cell reconstitution after alpha-beta-depleted transplantation in children. Study observations and caveats: High day-60 TCRbeta diversity in some patients came from surviving recipient T cells and thymic progenitors.

Germline values: CDR1 MDHEN, CDR2 SYDVKM. V shed 4 bases and J 8 bases; nucleotides not matched to a gene: 10. The CDR3 totals 15 residues. Details on this clonotype: Its antigen is as yet unknown.

TCRbeta library construction was performed incorporating unique molecular identifiers. TCRdb passed the PCR reads through MiXCR, listing each CDR3 protein once. The data show hundreds of thousands of distinct CDR3 sequences, roughly 13% seen once. The sequencing here drew on PBMCs, mostly from graft donor cells, taken 360 days after TCRalphabeta/CD19-depleted stem cell transplant. This sequence was found in a male patient younger than 18 who had a stem cell transplant for acute myeloid leukemia, so the T cells may come from the graft donor. The chain couples TRBV28 to TRBJ2-3; TRBD1 matches 9 bases. For the CDR3, the DNA is TGTGCCAGCAGTTCGGGACAGGGAGCCTATGGTACGCAGTATTTT. This codes for CASSSGQGAYGTQYF. Combining the CDR3 with reference TRBV28 and TRBJ2-3 gives the whole variable domain DVKVTQSSRYLVKRTGEKVFLECVQDMDHENMFWYRQDPGLGLRLIYFSYDVKMKEKGDIPEGYSVSREKKERFSLILESASTNQTSMYLCASSSGQGAYGTQYFGPGTRLTVL.